The present entry profiles one T cell receptor beta chain with its context. Antigen: not known. This sample also contains other DNA sequences that code for the same CDR3. This sample was taken from a study of neoadjuvant nivolumab and ipilimumab in lung cancer. For the study at large: Patients got nivolumab 3 mg/kg on days 1, 15 and 29; combination added ipilimumab 1 mg/kg day 1. Study-wide results and caveats: A small number of samples were TCR sequenced. Resected tumors had greater TCR richness and clonality than uninvolved lung. Only two of four nivolumab-treated tumors gained richness and clonality by surgery.

This table comes from immunoSEQ multiplex PCR, and its TCRdb copy is limited to in-frame clones, with some not included. The sample carries 24,000 or so clones, about 85% recorded once. The input for sequencing was peripheral blood, taken before neoadjuvant nivolumab, alone or with ipilimumab. This receptor was taken from an adult with non-small cell lung cancer.

CDR3 amino acids: CSVDPGGVGEKLFF. Written as DNA, the CDR3 is TGCAGCGTTGATCCCGGAGGGGTGGGTGAAAAACTGTTTTTT. The chain recombines TRBV29-1 with TRBJ1-4, with D perhaps matching TRBD1 (5 bases). V shed 3 bases and J shed 7 bases, with 15 bases lying between them. CDR1 and CDR2 from the germline V gene are SQVTM and ANQGSEA. The CDR3 has 14 residues. Combining the CDR3 with reference TRBV29-1 and TRBJ1-4 gives the whole variable domain SAVISQKPSRDICQRGTSLTIQCQVDSQVTMMFWYRQQPGQSLTLIATANQGSEATYESGFVIDKFPISRPNLTFSTLTVSNMSPEDSSIYLCSVDPGGVGEKLFFGSGTQLSVL.